The 19 T cell receptor beta chains reported below all come from one sample, sequenced in a study of blood T cell repertoires in COVID-19. Measured with immunoSEQ multiplex PCR; TCRdb has only the in-frame clones, and not every one. The table includes 330,000 or so clones, approximately 86% detected once. The sample was peripheral blood. Receptors originate from a man in his thirties or forties with COVID-19, enrolled during active disease.

The chain couples TRBV11-2 to TRBJ2-3; 11 positions match TRBD2. Germline V gene sequence: CDR1 SGHAT, CDR2 FQNNGV. After removal of 3 bases from V and 3 bases from J, the junction contained 5 bases not matched to a gene. The length of the CDR3 is 16 residues. CDR3: CASSFTSGSLTDTQYF. The CDR3 nucleotides are TGTGCCAGCAGCTTTACTAGCGGGAGTTTGACAGATACGCAGTATTTT.

This chain joins TRBV30 and TRBJ1-2, with 8 nucleotides matching TRBD1. CDR3 length: 18 residues. Germline V lookup: CDR1 GTSNPN, CDR2 SVGIG (reference sequence). Unmatched junction bases numbered 18, after V lost 3 bases and J lost 3 bases. The CDR3 sequence is CAWSFRLTGGSKDYGYTF. DNA for the CDR3: TGTGCCTGGAGCTTCCGTCTAACAGGGGGTAGTAAGGACTATGGCTACACCTTC.

The chain links TRBV15 to TRBJ2-7; 9 nucleotides agree with TRBD1. The CDR3 has 12 residues. The germline CDR1 and CDR2 sequences are LNHNV and YYDKDF (reference sequence). V lost 3 bases, J lost 6 bases, and 0 bases stayed unmatched. The CDR3 protein is CATSRTGGEQYF. CDR3 DNA: TGTGCCACCAGCAGGACAGGGGGCGAGCAGTACTTC.

This chain uses TRBV7-2 with TRBJ2-1; 10 bases are shared with TRBD1. The CDR3 has 17 residues. V shed 5 bases, J shed 4 bases, and the junction held 11 bases outside the gene matches. The germline V gene encodes CDR1 SGHTA and CDR2 FQGNSA. The CDR3 sequence is CASSPSLGTGVYNEQFF. CDR3 DNA sequence: TGTGCCAGCAGCCCAAGTTTGGGGACAGGGGTATACAATGAGCAGTTCTTC. Full variable domain (rest looked up from reference TRBV7-2 and TRBJ2-1): GAGVSQSPSNKVTEKGKDVELRCDPISGHTALYWYRQSLGQGLEFLIYFQGNSAPDKSGLPSDRFSAERTGGSVSTLTIQRTQQEDSAVYLCASSPSLGTGVYNEQFFGPGTRLTVL.

V usage is TRBV19 and J usage is TRBJ2-6; 8 positions agree with TRBD1. This CDR3 has 17 amino acids. The ends lost 6 bases at V and 4 bases at J; junction bases unmatched: 11. CDR1 is LNHDA, CDR2 SQIVND, per germline (reference sequence). CDR3 bases: TGTGCCAGTAGAAGGCTCTCAGGGGGCACGGGGGCCAACGTCCTGACTTTC. Encoded protein: CASRRLSGGTGANVLTF.

The chain couples TRBV19 to TRBJ2-7, with 11 bases identical to TRBD2. The CDR3 length is 16 residues. Per the germline V gene, CDR1 is LNHDA and CDR2 is SQIVND (reference sequence). V lost 5 bases, J lost 1 base, and 7 bases stayed unmatched. The CDR3 DNA sequence: TGTGCCAGTAGTTCCTCCGGGACTAGCGGTTCCTACGAGCAGTACTTC. Translated: CASSSSGTSGSYEQYF.

This clone was observed a handful of times. The chain recombines TRBV28 with TRBJ2-4; 10 bases align to TRBD2. Germline loops: CDR1 MDHEN, CDR2 SYDVKM. V lost 3 bases, J lost 6 bases, and 2 bases stayed unmatched. The CDR3 has 14 residues. The DNA of the CDR3 is TGTGCCAGCAGTTTGCTAGCGGGAGTAAACATTCAGTACTTC. This gives the protein CASSLLAGVNIQYF.

The chain joins TRBV7-9 to TRBJ2-3; TRBD1 agrees at 10 bases. The CDR3 is 16 amino acids. Germline V lookup: CDR1 SEHNR, CDR2 FQNEAQ (reference sequence). Trimming cost V 5 bases and J 4 bases; bases outside gene matches: 9. The CDR3: CASSPGDRGDSDTQYF. The DNA of the CDR3 is TGTGCCAGCAGCCCAGGGGACAGGGGCGACTCAGATACGCAGTATTTT.

The V call is TRBV7-2, the J call TRBJ1-5; possible D gene TRBD1, 5 bases. V lost 4 bases to trimming and J lost 4 bases, with 14 bases between them. Per the germline V gene, CDR1 is SGHTA and CDR2 is FQGNSA. There are 15 residues in the CDR3. CDR3 region: CASSSGRGGNQPQHF. DNA of the CDR3: TGTGCCAGCAGCTCGGGACGTGGGGGGAATCAGCCCCAGCATTTT.

This chain joins TRBV6-6 and TRBJ1-5; D gene uncertain. The CDR3 sequence is 13 residues long. V gave up 5 bases and J gave up 6 bases, with 11 bases separating them. The V gene's germline CDR1 is MNHNY and CDR2 SVGAGI (reference sequence). The CDR3 region has the DNA TGTGCCAGCAGTAGATCCGACACTCAGCCCCAGCATTTT. This gives the protein CASSRSDTQPQHF.

V is TRBV6-5 and J is TRBJ2-7, with D possibly TRBD1 on 5 matching bases. The CDR3 runs 13 residues. Per germline, CDR1 MNHEY and CDR2 SVGAGI. The germline V and J ends were trimmed by 2 bases and 1 base, with 6 bases remaining between them. Here the CDR3 reads CASSYPGSYEQYF. CDR3 DNA sequence: TGTGCCAGCAGTTACCCAGGGTCCTACGAGCAGTACTTC.

This clone was detected only a few times. The chain combines TRBV12-3 or TRBV12-4 with TRBJ1-1; 7 positions agree with TRBD1. The CDR3 extends over 13 amino acids. Germline trimming cut 7 bases from V and 7 bases from J; bases unmatched to any gene: 9. The CDR3 spells CASTIYRGSEAFF. CDR3 nucleotide sequence: TGTGCCAGCACTATCTACAGGGGTAGTGAAGCTTTCTTT.

The genes are TRBV4-2 and TRBJ1-2; TRBD1 agrees at 7 bases. V was pared by 1 base and J by 3 bases, with 8 bases of the junction left unmatched. The CDR3 consists of 16 residues. Germline CDR1 reads LGHNA; CDR2 reads YNFKEQ. Here the CDR3 reads CASSQVGGGADYGYTF. DNA of the CDR3: TGTGCCAGCAGCCAAGTTGGAGGGGGCGCGGACTATGGCTACACCTTC.

J is TRBJ1-1 and V is TRBV5-1; tentatively, D is TRBD1 (5 bases). Germline CDR1 SGHRS, CDR2 YFSETQ. CDR3 length: 15 residues. Between the trimmed V and J ends, which lost 0 bases and 4 bases, there was a span of 13 bases. This CDR3 reads CASSLAVGPSTEAFF. CDR3 sequence (DNA): TGCGCCAGCAGCTTGGCCGTGGGGCCTAGCACTGAAGCTTTCTTT.

The chain couples TRBV24-1 to TRBJ2-1; D unresolved. Per germline, CDR1 KGHDR and CDR2 SFDVKD. The germline V and J ends were trimmed by 2 bases and 0 bases, with 10 bases remaining between them. The CDR3 is made up of 16 amino acids. The CDR3 region is CATSDSLASSYNEQFF. The CDR3 DNA is TGTGCCACCAGTGATTCTCTCGCGAGCTCCTACAATGAGCAGTTCTTC.

The chain joins TRBV2 to TRBJ1-1; D unclear. V shed 0 bases and J shed 1 base, with 6 bases lying between them. Per germline, CDR1 SNHLY and CDR2 FYNNEI. The CDR3 has 14 residues. The CDR3 reads CASSEAARNTEAFF. The DNA of the CDR3 is TGTGCCAGCAGTGAAGCGGCCAGGAACACTGAAGCTTTCTTT.

This clone was found once. This chain links TRBV28 with TRBJ2-7; 10 positions agree with TRBD2. CDR1 MDHEN and CDR2 SYDVKM come from the germline V gene. This CDR3 spans 15 amino acids. Trimming cost V 3 bases and J 3 bases; bases outside gene matches: 5. This CDR3 is CASSLTSGPIYEQYF. CDR3 sequence (DNA): TGTGCCAGCAGTTTGACTAGCGGGCCTATCTACGAGCAGTACTTC.

The chain joins TRBV2 to TRBJ1-4, with a possible D match to TRBD1 (5 bases). Trimming cost V 6 bases and J 11 bases, with 10 bases left between them. The CDR3 contains 11 residues. The germline V gene has CDR1 SNHLY and CDR2 FYNNEI. The CDR3 sequence is CASSSGDKLFF. CDR3 sequence (DNA): TGTGCCAGCAGCAGCGGGGACAAACTGTTTTTT.

This rearrangement joins TRBV7-3 to TRBJ2-4, with D possibly matching TRBD2 (5 bases). This CDR3 is built from 15 residues. V was shortened by 5 bases and J by 1 base, with 12 bases between the two germline ends. Germline CDR1 and CDR2: SGHTA and FQGTGA. The CDR3 nucleotides are TGTGCCAGCAGCCCGCCGTGGGAGGCCAAAAACATTCAGTACTTC. Its protein product is CASSPPWEAKNIQYF.